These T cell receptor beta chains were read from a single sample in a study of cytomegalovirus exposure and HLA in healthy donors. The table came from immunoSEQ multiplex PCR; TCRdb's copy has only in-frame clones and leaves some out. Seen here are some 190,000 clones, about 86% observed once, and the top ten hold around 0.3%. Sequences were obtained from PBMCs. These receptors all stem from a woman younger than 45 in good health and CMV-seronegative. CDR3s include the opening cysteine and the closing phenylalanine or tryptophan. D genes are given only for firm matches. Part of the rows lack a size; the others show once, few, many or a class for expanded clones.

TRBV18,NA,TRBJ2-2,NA,CASSPPRLNTGELFF,TGTGCCAGCTCACCCCCCCGACTGAACACCGGGGAGCTGTTTTTT
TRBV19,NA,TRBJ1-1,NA,CASSNHGGYMNTEAFF,TGTGCCAGTAGTAACCACGGGGGTTACATGAACACTGAAGCTTTCTTT
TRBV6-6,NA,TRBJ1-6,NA,CASRPDKFNSPLHF,TGTGCCAGCAGACCCGACAAATTTAATTCACCCCTCCACTTT
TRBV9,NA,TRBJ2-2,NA,CASSVGDFAGELFF,TGTGCCAGCAGCGTGGGGGACTTCGCCGGGGAGCTGTTTTTT
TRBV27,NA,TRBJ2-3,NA,CASSKTELTDTQYF,TGTGCCAGCAGTAAGACAGAACTCACAGATACGCAGTATTTT
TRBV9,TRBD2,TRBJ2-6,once,CASSTHASGLAGISGANVLTF,TGTGCCAGCAGCACCCACGCGAGCGGACTAGCGGGAATTTCTGGGGCCAACGTCCTGACTTTC
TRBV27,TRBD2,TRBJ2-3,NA,CATSPGRNTDTQYF,TGTGCCACCTCCCCCGGGAGGAACACAGATACGCAGTATTTT
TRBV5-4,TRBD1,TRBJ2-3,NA,CASSFGQGGTDTQYF,TGTGCCAGCAGCTTCGGACAGGGAGGCACAGATACGCAGTATTTT
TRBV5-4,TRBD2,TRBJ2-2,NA,CASSPSGGGTGELFF,TGTGCCAGCAGTCCTAGCGGGGGCGGCACCGGGGAGCTGTTTTTT
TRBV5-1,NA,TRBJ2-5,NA,CASRISGGETQYF,TGCGCCAGTAGGATTAGCGGAGGGGAGACCCAGTACTTC
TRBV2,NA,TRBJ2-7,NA,CASSEGSPLEWQYF,TGTGCCAGCAGTGAAGGTAGCCCCCTCGAGTGGCAGTACTTC
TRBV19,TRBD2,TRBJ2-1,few,CASSASGESSYNEQFF,TGTGCCAGTAGTGCTAGCGGGGAGAGCTCCTACAATGAGCAGTTCTTC
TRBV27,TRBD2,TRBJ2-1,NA,CASSLGPAGAYNEQFF,TGTGCCAGCAGTTTAGGCCCAGCGGGAGCCTACAATGAGCAGTTCTTC
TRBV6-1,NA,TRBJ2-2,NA,CASSEASDTGELFF,TGTGCCAGCAGTGAAGCATCAGACACCGGGGAGCTGTTTTTT
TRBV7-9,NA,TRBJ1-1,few,CASSLDRAPEAFF,TGTGCCAGCAGCTTAGACAGGGCGCCTGAAGCTTTCTTT
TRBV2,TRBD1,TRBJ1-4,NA,CASRAGTAGEKLFF,TGTGCCAGCAGAGCCGGGACAGCTGGGGAAAAACTGTTTTTT
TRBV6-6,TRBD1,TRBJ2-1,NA,CASSYPTGFIFSEQFF,TGTGCCAGCAGTTACCCGACAGGGTTCATTTTTTCTGAGCAGTTCTTC
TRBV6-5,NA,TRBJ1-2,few,CASSYAVVGGGYTF,TGTGCCAGCAGTTACGCTGTCGTCGGGGGTGGCTACACCTTC
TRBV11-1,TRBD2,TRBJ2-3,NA,CASSLAGLAGGADTQYF,TGTGCCAGCAGCTTAGCGGGACTAGCGGGGGGTGCAGATACGCAGTATTTT
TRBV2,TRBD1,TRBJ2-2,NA,CASKDRGRTGELFF,TGTGCCAGCAAGGACAGGGGCAGGACCGGGGAGCTGTTTTTT
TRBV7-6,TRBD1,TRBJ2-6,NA,CASSPGQGNSGANVLTF,TGTGCCAGCAGCCCGGGACAGGGGAACTCTGGGGCCAACGTCCTGACTTTC
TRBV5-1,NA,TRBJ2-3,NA,CASSWASTDTQYF,TGCGCCAGCAGCTGGGCTAGCACAGATACGCAGTATTTT
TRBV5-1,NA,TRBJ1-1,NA,CASSKGSRGGNTEAFF,TGCGCCAGCAGCAAAGGGAGCCGGGGGGGGAACACTGAAGCTTTCTTT
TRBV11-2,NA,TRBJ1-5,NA,CASSLAPSETQHF,TGTGCCAGCAGCTTAGCCCCCTCCGAGACCCAGCATTTT
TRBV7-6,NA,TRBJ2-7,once,CASSFKDGRGYEQYF,TGTGCCAGCAGCTTTAAGGACGGACGGGGGTACGAGCAGTACTTC
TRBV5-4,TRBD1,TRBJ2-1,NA,CASSSPRDSHEQFF,TGTGCCAGCAGCTCCCCCCGGGACAGTCATGAGCAGTTCTTC
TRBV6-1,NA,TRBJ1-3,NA,CASNPGGPGNTIYF,TGTGCCAGCAACCCCGGGGGGCCTGGAAACACCATATATTTT
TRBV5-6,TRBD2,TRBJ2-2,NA,CASSLKAGVSAGELFF,TGTGCCAGCAGCTTGAAAGCGGGAGTCTCCGCCGGGGAGCTGTTTTTT
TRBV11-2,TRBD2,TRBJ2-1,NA,CASSPGLAGVGEQFF,TGTGCCAGCAGTCCGGGACTAGCGGGAGTGGGTGAGCAGTTCTTC
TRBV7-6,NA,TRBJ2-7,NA,CASSSSSYEQYF,TGTGCCAGCAGCTCCAGCTCCTACGAGCAGTACTTC
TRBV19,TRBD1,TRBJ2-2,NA,CATWDRGSSGELFF,TGTGCCACTTGGGACAGAGGGTCGTCCGGGGAGCTGTTTTTT
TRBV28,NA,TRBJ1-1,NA,CASSFRDNEAFF,TGTGCCAGTAGTTTCCGGGACAATGAAGCTTTCTTT
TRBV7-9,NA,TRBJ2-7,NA,CASSLDGNYEQYF,TGTGCCAGCAGCTTAGACGGGAACTACGAGCAGTACTTC
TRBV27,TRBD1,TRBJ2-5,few,CASSLRGRETQYF,TGTGCCAGCAGTTTGAGGGGGCGAGAGACCCAGTACTTC
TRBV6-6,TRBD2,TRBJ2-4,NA,CASRTSGGSGNIQYF,TGTGCCAGCCGGACTAGCGGGGGTTCTGGAAACATTCAGTACTTC
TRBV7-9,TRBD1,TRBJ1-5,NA,CSSSSDRASNQPQHF,TGTTCCAGCAGCTCCGACAGGGCAAGCAATCAGCCCCAGCATTTT
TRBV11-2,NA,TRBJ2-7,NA,CASSLSGYEQYF,TGTGCCAGCAGCTTATCAGGGTACGAGCAGTACTTC
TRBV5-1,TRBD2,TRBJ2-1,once,CASSLFVAGGTLGNEQFF,TGCGCCAGCAGCTTGTTTGTAGCGGGAGGGACCCTCGGCAATGAGCAGTTCTTC
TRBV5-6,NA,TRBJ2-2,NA,CASSLIGSVNTGELFF,TGTGCCAGCAGCCTGATAGGGAGTGTAAACACCGGGGAGCTGTTTTTT
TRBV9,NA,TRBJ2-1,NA,CASSPTSNEQFF,TGTGCCAGCAGCCCCACCAGTAATGAGCAGTTCTTC
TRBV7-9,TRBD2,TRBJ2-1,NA,CASSLVGTSSFGEQFF,TGTGCCAGCAGCTTAGTCGGGACTAGCAGTTTCGGTGAGCAGTTCTTC